The T cell receptor beta chain described here comes from a study of blood T cell repertoires in COVID-19. Background on the study: Samples came from the United States, Italy and Spain, spanning acute and convalescent COVID-19. PBMCs, B-cell-depleted T cells, or T cells were the source of the cDNA or gDNA that made up the material.

This CDR3 has 14 residues. The V gene's germline CDR1 is SGHRS and CDR2 YFSETQ. V was pared by 4 bases and J by 7 bases, with 7 bases of the junction left unmatched. In the source study's methods: Amplification of reference gene primers was used by the study to estimate nucleated cell counts. Method: immunoSEQ multiplex PCR; TCRdb's copy keeps in-frame clones and lacks some. V and J calls and clone size come straight from that table; D and trimming were deduced from the DNA. The top ten hold roughly 8.9% of the sample, which has just over 85,000 clones, about 88% seen once. What was sequenced was peripheral blood. This chain joins TRBV5-1 and TRBJ2-3; 9 bases align to TRBD1. This TCR was recovered from a man aged 50 to 59 with acute or convalescent COVID-19. This CDR3 reads CASSKQGAPHTQYF. DNA for the CDR3: TGCGCCAGCAGCAAACAGGGGGCGCCTCATACGCAGTATTTT. Complete variable domain (other parts from reference TRBV5-1 and TRBJ2-3): KAGVTQTPRYLIKTRGQQVTLSCSPISGHRSVSWYQQTPGQGLQFLFEYFSETQRNKGNFPGRFSGRQFSNSRSEMNVSTLELGDSALYLCASSKQGAPHTQYFGPGTRLTVL.